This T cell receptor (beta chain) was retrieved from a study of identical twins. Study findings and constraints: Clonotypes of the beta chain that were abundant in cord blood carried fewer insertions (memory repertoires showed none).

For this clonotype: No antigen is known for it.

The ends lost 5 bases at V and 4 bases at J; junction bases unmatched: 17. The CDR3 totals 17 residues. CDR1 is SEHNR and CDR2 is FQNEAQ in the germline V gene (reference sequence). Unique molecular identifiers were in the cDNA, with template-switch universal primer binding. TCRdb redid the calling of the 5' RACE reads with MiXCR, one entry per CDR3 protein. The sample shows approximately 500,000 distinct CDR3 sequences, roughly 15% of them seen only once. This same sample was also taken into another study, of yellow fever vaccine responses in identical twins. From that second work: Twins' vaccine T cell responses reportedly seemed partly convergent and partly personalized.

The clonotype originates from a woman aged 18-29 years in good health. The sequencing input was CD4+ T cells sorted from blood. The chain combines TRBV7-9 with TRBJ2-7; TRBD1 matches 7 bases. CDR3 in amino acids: CASSLSVHGSGGYEQYF. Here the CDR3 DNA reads TGTGCCAGCAGCCTGTCAGTGCACGGGTCAGGGGGATACGAGCAGTACTTC.